Shown below are 18 T cell receptor beta chains from a single sample sequenced in a study of T cells in Graves' hyperthyroidism and ophthalmopathy. The CDR3 regions of TCR beta were amplified from RNA transcripts. The HTBI primer set drove a first-round RT-PCR of the TCR CDR3. TCRdb analysed the multiplex PCR reads with MiXCR anew, one entry per CDR3 protein. Here the sample spans hundreds of thousands of distinct CDR3 sequences, just under 20% being singletons. Sequenced: blood. These receptors came from a man aged 35 to 55 with Graves' ophthalmopathy.

This clonotype showed up many times. The genes are TRBV7-9 and TRBJ2-1; TRBD1 is a possible D gene (6 bases). The CDR3 is 14 amino acids. The germline CDR1 and CDR2 sequences are SEHNR and FQNEAQ (reference sequence). V lost 2 bases to trimming and J lost 7 bases, with 12 bases between them. The CDR3 sequence is CASSLTQGQNEQFF. CDR3 DNA sequence: TGTGCCAGCAGCTTAACGCAGGGGCAGAATGAGCAGTTCTTC.

In this sample, this clonotype turned up once. The J gene is TRBJ1-2, the V gene TRBV2; TRBD1 aligns across 11 bases. The CDR3 has 15 residues. Germline trimming cut 3 bases from V and 4 bases from J; bases unmatched to any gene: 4. CDR1 SNHLY and CDR2 FYNNEI come from the germline V gene. The CDR3 protein is CASSEGTGGPYGYTF. The CDR3 bases are TGTGCCAGCAGTGAGGGGACAGGGGGTCCCTATGGCTACACCTTC.

This clonotype was detected ten times or more. This rearrangement joins TRBV12-3 or TRBV12-4 to TRBJ2-5; D might be TRBD1 (5 bases). CDR3 length equals 15 residues. Trimming left V 7 bases short and J 5 bases short, with 20 bases between. The CDR3 here is CASTDPTGLWETQYF. Here the CDR3 DNA reads TGTGCCAGCACAGACCCTACAGGTTTGTGGGAGACCCAGTACTTC.

This clonotype appeared many times. The rearrangement links TRBV7-9 to TRBJ2-3, with TRBD2 matching over 11 bases. Germline assignment: CDR1 SEHNR and CDR2 FQNEAQ (reference sequence). The CDR3 has 16 residues. Trimming took 6 bases from V and 6 from J; bases not matched to a gene: 11. This CDR3 is CASSYPGLADGDTQYF. The CDR3 DNA follows: TGTGCCAGCAGTTATCCGGGACTAGCGGACGGGGATACGCAGTATTTT.

This clonotype was observed at least ten times. The rearrangement uses TRBV5-1 and TRBJ2-2, with TRBD2 identical over 8 bases. The CDR3 totals 17 residues. Germline CDR1 is SGHRS and CDR2 is YFSETQ. V lost 1 base and J lost 2; bases outside the gene matches: 7. DNA for the CDR3: TGCGCCAGCAGCTTGAGCGGGGGCTCCCCAAACACCGGGGAGCTGTTTTTT. Its translation is CASSLSGGSPNTGELFF.

This clonotype was counted a few times. The J gene is TRBJ2-1, the V gene TRBV29-1, with a tentative D call TRBD1 (5 bases). CDR3 length: 14 amino acids. The ends were cut back, 6 bases at V and 6 bases at J, with 18 bases in the middle. In germline, CDR1 is SQVTM, CDR2 ANQGSEA. Written as DNA, the CDR3 is TGCAGCGTAGACTTCCAGGGCGCCCTCAATGAGCAGTTCTTC. Protein product: CSVDFQGALNEQFF.

This clonotype was detected only a few times. The chain links TRBV6-1 to TRBJ1-1; no clear D. V was shortened by 11 bases and J by 1 base, with 17 bases between the two germline ends. The CDR3 is 14 amino acids. Germline V gene sequence: CDR1 MNHNS, CDR2 SASEGT. CDR3 bases: TGTGCCTGCCGAGGAGGCAAACAGAACACTGAAGCTTTCTTT. Protein sequence: CACRGGKQNTEAFF.

This clonotype was seen only a few times. The chain recombines TRBV18 with TRBJ2-6; D is unclear. Deletions cut 1 base from V and 1 base from J, with 11 bases between. Germline V gives CDR1 KGHSH, CDR2 LQKENI. The CDR3 runs 17 residues. This chain's CDR3 is CASSPLPSFSGANVLTF. CDR3 DNA sequence: TGTGCCAGCTCACCACTCCCTTCTTTTTCTGGGGCCAACGTCCTGACTTTC.

This clonotype has only a few counts. The V call is TRBV7-2, the J call TRBJ2-5; TRBD1 agrees at 7 bases. V lost 3 bases, J lost 4 bases, and 5 bases stayed unmatched. Per the germline V gene, CDR1 is SGHTA and CDR2 is FQGNSA. The CDR3 is made up of 14 amino acids. The CDR3 loop is CASSFDRVRETQYF. CDR3 sequence (DNA): TGTGCCAGCAGCTTTGACAGGGTCCGAGAGACCCAGTACTTC.

This clonotype showed up just a few times. This chain links TRBV6-1 with TRBJ1-1; D is perhaps TRBD1 (5 bases). This CDR3 contains 14 residues. CDR1 and CDR2 from the germline V gene are MNHNS and SASEGT. Trimming stripped 6 bases from V and 6 bases from J, with 17 bases between. Written as DNA, the CDR3 is TGTGCCAGCAGGTGGACTGGGCAGGGCTCTGAAGCTTTCTTT. This encodes CASRWTGQGSEAFF.

The V and J genes are TRBV30 and TRBJ1-3; TRBD1 is a possible D gene (5 bases). V was clipped by 5 bases and J by 0 bases, with 17 bases between them. The CDR3 loop spans 16 amino acids. Germline assignment: CDR1 GTSNPN and CDR2 SVGIG (reference sequence). Here the CDR3 DNA reads TGTGCCTGGGGCCTTTCCGGGACGACCTCTGGAAACACCATATATTTT. It encodes CAWGLSGTTSGNTIYF.

This clonotype was seen only a few times. The rearrangement joins TRBV11-2 to TRBJ2-4; 8 bases are a match to TRBD2. Trimming took 3 bases from V and 4 from J; bases not matched to a gene: 5. The CDR3 extends over 15 amino acids. CDR1 and CDR2 (germline): SGHAT, FQNNGV. The CDR3 region has the DNA TGTGCCAGCAGCTTCGGTCGGGGGGGTAAAAACATTCAGTACTTC. As protein: CASSFGRGGKNIQYF.

The rearrangement uses TRBV30 and TRBJ2-5; D unresolved. Germline CDR1 is GTSNPN and CDR2 is SVGIG (reference sequence). The length of the CDR3 is 12 residues. V was clipped by 2 bases and J by 5 bases, with 9 bases between them. CDR3 residues: CAWSRVGETQYF. CDR3 nucleotide sequence: TGTGCCTGGAGTCGAGTCGGGGAGACCCAGTACTTC. The whole variable domain, filled in from reference TRBV30 and TRBJ2-5, reads SQTIHQWPATLVQPVGSPLSLECTVEGTSNPNLYWYRQAAGRGLQLLFYSVGIGQISSEVPQNLSASRPQDRQFILSSKKLLLSDSGFYLCAWSRVGETQYFGPGTRLLVL.

The chain has TRBV12-3 or TRBV12-4 and TRBJ1-5; no firm D call. Trimming cost V 6 bases and J 4 bases, with 10 bases left between them. The CDR3 loop spans 13 amino acids. The CDR3 bases are TGTGCCAGCAGGCTCACGGATAATCAGCCCCAGCATTTT. Translated: CASRLTDNQPQHF.

This clonotype was recorded many times. The V gene is TRBV11-2, the J gene TRBJ2-5; maybe TRBD2 (7 bases). This CDR3 has 14 residues. V lost 5 bases and J lost 5, with 15 bases in between. CDR1 and CDR2 from the germline V gene are SGHAT and FQNNGV. CDR3 sequence: CASSLLGGRETQYF. The CDR3 coding sequence is TGTGCCAGCAGCCTGCTCGGGGGGCGGGAGACCCAGTACTTC.

In regard to this clonotype: Its ends do not fully match the called genes, so a read error is possible. The chain couples TRBV12-3 or TRBV12-4 to TRBJ2-5, with D hard to call. The CDR3 loop spans 14 amino acids. This CDR3 is CAGSLGHPAETQYF. The CDR3 DNA follows: TGTGCCGGCAGTTTAGGTCACCCGGCGGAGACCCAGTACTTC.

The chain couples TRBV12-3 or TRBV12-4 to TRBJ1-2; tentatively, D is TRBD1 (6 bases). This CDR3 is 13 amino acids long. V lost 3 bases and J lost 7, with 12 bases in between. CDR3 in amino acids: CASSFSGAGGYTF. The CDR3 DNA is TGTGCCAGCAGTTTTTCGGGGGCCGGTGGCTACACCTTC.

The chain carries TRBV4-2 and TRBJ1-5; 7 bases align to TRBD1. The CDR3 loop spans 13 amino acids. CDR1 is LGHNA, CDR2 YNFKEQ, per germline. Trimming at V came to 0 bases and at J to 7 bases, leaving 0 bases not matched to a gene. CDR3 bases: TGTGCCAGCAGCCAAGAAGGGGGCCAGCCCCAGCATTTT. Amino acid sequence: CASSQEGGQPQHF.